The present entry profiles one T cell receptor (beta chain) with its context. This clonotype has a count of ten or more. Its target antigen remains unknown. Nothing much larger sits one base from this clone, and base qualities are not available. The sequencing machine was an Illumina NovaSeq 6000. cDNA libraries for TCRalpha and TCRbeta were prepared by 5'RACE using constant-segment primers, with sample barcodes and unique molecular identifiers added. RNA was extracted from every sample with Trizol reagent. Library amplification was performed in two PCR steps, and a second sample barcode and Illumina TruSeq adapters were introduced in the second step. Sequencing of libraries was performed on an Illumina NovaSeq with 2 x 150 bp paired-end reads. In the original analysis: With migec v1.2.7, reads were demultiplexed and then collapsed into UMI-guided consensus sequences. Using mixcr v2.1.11, the UMI consensuses were aligned to TRA and TRB V and J templates and assembled into clonotypes. A clonotype was counted as expanded or contracted only if both edgeR and NoisET called the change significant, with noise models trained on biological replicates. For edgeR calls, a false discovery rate-adjusted p below 0.01 and a log2 fold-change threshold of 1 were applied. As an exploratory analysis of dynamics, max-normalized trajectories of the 1000 most abundant clonotypes were examined with PCA combined with hierarchical clustering. Each responding clone was given a CD4 or CD8 phenotype based on the CD4+ and CD8+ repertoires, which had been sequenced separately. Through fastp at Q25 and MiXCR, TCRdb rebuilt clones from the public reads, retaining in-frame beta chains. Here each entry gathers all rows of one CDR3 protein and keeps the most common genes and DNA. What appears here as the V and J calls and clone size reflects TCRdb's work, not the paper's. A total of tens of thousands of distinct CDR3 sequences appear in this sample, 6.1% of them only once. The ten largest clones capture about 0.81% of the sample.

The CDR3 holds 15 amino acids from the cysteine to the phenylalanine. Just the 45-base CDR3 DNA is kept, in frame starting at base 1. The germline V gene yields SGHTA for CDR1 and FQGNSA for CDR2. V is reduced by 1 base and J by 3 bases, leaving a spacing of 10 bases between them. Ficoll-Paque density gradient centrifugation was the method used to isolate PBMCs. The sample originates from a study of T-cell memory formation after mild COVID-19 (dated by TCRdb to about 2021). Background for the entire study: TCR sequence clusters from the two donors were found to be largely donor specific. Longitudinal TCRalpha and TCRbeta repertoire sequencing tracked T-cell clones expanding and contracting after mild COVID-19 in a couple of donors. The cohort was made up of two young adult volunteers, one female and one male, who were previously healthy. What the study reported, not specific to this receptor: The study covered only two mild cases, and larger cohorts including severe cases with pre-infection samples were considered necessary. Some responding clones were detected in pre-infection memory, which suggested that pre-existing cross-reactive memory T cells had joined the SARS-CoV-2 response. Clones contracting from day 15 to 85 had balanced CD4/CD8 phenotypes, while a second wave expanding from day 15 to 37 was biased towards CD4+. Contracting CD4+ clones were found mainly in CM and EM memory subsets, while CD8+ clones were enriched in EMRA. SARS-CoV-2 specificity of the second-wave clones peaking on day 37 was not confirmed.

The sequence links TRBV7-2 to TRBJ2-1, with the D gene not clear enough to name. The receptor was isolated from an adult who had mild COVID-19 (a few samples of this study predate the infection). The sample titles of this study are shuffled in the database, so cell type and time point are left out. The specimen sequenced was PBMCs or a T cell subset sorted from them (not recorded which). The CDR3 here reads CASSLVQGYYNEQFF. The base sequence is TGTGCCAGCAGCTTAGTTCAAGGGTACTACAATGAGCAGTTCTTC.